This T cell receptor (beta chain) was obtained from a study of OX40 agonist ivuxolimab in advanced cancers. On the study more broadly: Ivuxolimab, an antibody acting as an agonist of OX40 (CD134), was used to treat patients. Partial response was recorded in three patients: one hepatocellular carcinoma and two cutaneous melanoma cases.

Concerning this clone: The antigen remains undetermined.

Trimming removed 1 base from V and 7 bases from J, with 7 bases in between. Germline V gives CDR1 LNHNV, CDR2 YYDKDF (reference sequence). This CDR3 has 12 amino acids. Study results and caveats: Partial responders at 0.1-3.0 mg/kg had among the lowest clonal expansion. Normalized T-cell clonal expansion was also low in a subset of nonresponders.

TCRdb's copy holds only in-frame clones and misses some; the assay was immunoSEQ multiplex PCR. The sample holds about 26,000 clones, roughly three quarters seen once. The source of this sequence is an adult with an advanced solid tumor such as melanoma, head and neck, liver or kidney cancer. V gene TRBV15 combines with J gene TRBJ1-2, with unresolved D. Sequenced material: CD4+ or CD8+ T cells sorted from blood, taken in a trial of the OX40 agonist ivuxolimab. The CDR3 DNA follows: TGTGCCACCAGCAGAGCCGGGTTTGGCTACACCTTC. Translated, it gives CATSRAGFGYTF.